Described below is a single T cell receptor (beta chain) sequence and its context. Its antigen is not known. The repertoire was sequenced with immunoSEQ multiplex PCR; TCRdb's copy has only in-frame clones and lacks some. The repertoire holds 2,500,000 or so clones, with 93% as singletons. The CDR3 spans 15 residues. Trimming took off 2 bases at V and 5 bases at J, with 16 bases between the two ends. Germline-derived CDR1 and CDR2 are SGHRS and YFSETQ. This entry is derived from a study of shared clonotypes between healthy human individuals. Across the whole study: Each donor contributed plates that comprised three CD4 naive, three CD4 memory, two CD8 naive and one CD8 memory. Study-wide results and caveats: Against clonotypes common to all four donors, non-shared ones had lower generation probabilities.

Researchers partitioned CD4+ cells into CD45RA+ naive and CD45RA-negative memory subsets. The sequencing sample was made of naive CD4+ T cells from PBMCs. Subset noted: CD45RA+ positively selected. The receptor was isolated from a man aged 18 to 30 in good health. Some clones in this sample may be carry-over from other donors' samples. The chain combines TRBV5-1 with TRBJ2-5, with D possibly TRBD2 on 6 matching bases. CDR3 in amino acids: CASSFSPGLQETQYF. The CDR3 DNA sequence: TGCGCCAGCAGCTTTTCACCGGGACTCCAGGAGACCCAGTACTTC.